These 25 T cell receptor beta chains originate from one sample sequenced in a study of cytomegalovirus exposure and HLA in healthy donors. The PCR was carried out with 60 Vbeta primers and 13 Jbeta primers. Using immunoSEQ multiplex PCR, the repertoire was profiled, and TCRdb retains in-frame clones only, with some absent. The table has 130,000 to 150,000 clones, around 80% seen once. Source material: PBMCs. These receptors were obtained from a middle-aged man in good health and CMV-seronegative.

The rearrangement links TRBV7-3 to TRBJ2-2, with 7 bases lining up with TRBD1. With 5 bases clipped from V and 1 base from J, the junction kept 7 bases outside the gene matches. This CDR3 has 16 residues. Per the germline V gene, CDR1 is SGHTA and CDR2 is FQGTGA. This CDR3 is CASSLQGQWNTGELFF. The CDR3 DNA follows: TGTGCCAGCAGCCTCCAGGGACAGTGGAACACCGGGGAGCTGTTTTTT.

The chain links TRBV5-1 to TRBJ2-1, with TRBD2 matching over 7 bases. J lost 7 bases, V lost 0 bases, and 10 bases had no gene match. In germline, CDR1 is SGHRS, CDR2 YFSETQ. The CDR3 has 16 residues. CDR3 loop: CASSLGLAVSLNEQFF. In DNA, the CDR3 is TGCGCCAGCAGCTTGGGACTAGCCGTTTCTTTGAATGAGCAGTTCTTC. Full variable domain (rest looked up from reference TRBV5-1 and TRBJ2-1): KAGVTQTPRYLIKTRGQQVTLSCSPISGHRSVSWYQQTPGQGLQFLFEYFSETQRNKGNFPGRFSGRQFSNSRSEMNVSTLELGDSALYLCASSLGLAVSLNEQFFGPGTRLTVL.

The chain joins TRBV18 to TRBJ2-7, with 12 bases lining up with TRBD1. The CDR3 runs 16 residues. V was clipped by 3 bases and J by 2 bases; unmatched bases: 5. Germline lookup yields CDR1 KGHSH and CDR2 LQKENI. CDR3 region: CASSPTGTGGAYEQYF. DNA for the CDR3: TGTGCCAGCTCACCCACCGGGACAGGGGGCGCCTACGAGCAGTACTTC.

The gene calls are TRBV29-1 and TRBJ1-4; no clear D. The CDR3 runs 10 residues. Per germline, CDR1 SQVTM and CDR2 ANQGSEA. With 6 bases removed from V and 6 bases from J, the gap between germline ends came to 5 bases. The CDR3 is CSVLDEKLFF. The CDR3 nucleotides read TGCAGCGTACTGGATGAAAAACTGTTTTTT.

The chain recombines TRBV5-4 with TRBJ1-2, with a weak D call TRBD1 (6 bases). Germline V gives CDR1 SGHNT, CDR2 YYREEE (reference sequence). The CDR3 loop spans 15 amino acids. V dropped 4 bases and J dropped 8 bases, with 21 bases sitting between them. The CDR3 spells CASSQTGLLRQGYTF. The CDR3 bases are TGTGCCAGCAGCCAAACAGGGCTCCTGCGGCAAGGCTACACCTTC.

The J gene is TRBJ1-3, the V gene TRBV19, with D maybe TRBD1 (5 bases). Germline V CDR1 and CDR2: LNHDA, SQIVND (reference sequence). CDR3 length: 15 amino acids. Trimming shortened V by 2 bases and J by 4 bases, and 12 bases separated the two germline ends. The CDR3 loop reads CASSISGGAGNTIYF. CDR3 DNA: TGTGCCAGTAGTATATCCGGGGGTGCAGGAAACACCATATATTTT. The whole variable domain, remainder taken from reference TRBV19 and TRBJ1-3, is DGGITQSPKYLFRKEGQNVTLSCEQNLNHDAMYWYRQDPGQGLRLIYYSQIVNDFQKGDIAEGYSVSREKKESFPLTVTSAQKNPTAFYLCASSISGGAGNTIYFGEGSWLTVV.

The genes are TRBV2 and TRBJ1-5; 7 bases align to TRBD1. Germline trimming cut 5 bases from V and 16 bases from J; bases unmatched to any gene: 8. The V gene's germline CDR1 is SNHLY and CDR2 FYNNEI. This CDR3 has 11 amino acids. The CDR3 DNA reads TGTGCCAGCAGTAGGTGGGACAGCGCACATTTT. Its translation: CASSRWDSAHF.

V and J are TRBV30 and TRBJ1-5; maybe TRBD1 (5 bases). Trimming took off 5 bases at V and 4 bases at J, with 12 bases between the two ends. This CDR3 is built from 13 residues. CDR1 and CDR2 from the germline V gene are GTSNPN and SVGIG (reference sequence). The DNA for the CDR3 is TGTGCCTGGGGAAAACAGGTAAATCAGCCCCAGCATTTT. The encoded protein is CAWGKQVNQPQHF. The whole variable domain, filled in from reference TRBV30 and TRBJ1-5, reads SQTIHQWPATLVQPVGSPLSLECTVEGTSNPNLYWYRQAAGRGLQLLFYSVGIGQISSEVPQNLSASRPQDRQFILSSKKLLLSDSGFYLCAWGKQVNQPQHFGDGTRLSIL.

J is TRBJ1-6 and V is TRBV6-5; possible D gene TRBD1, 5 bases. The germline V and J ends were trimmed by 8 bases and 9 bases, with 20 bases remaining between them. The CDR3 extends over 15 amino acids. Germline loops: CDR1 MNHEY, CDR2 SVGAGI. The CDR3 reads CASGIAWPRGSPLHF. CDR3 nucleotide sequence: TGTGCCAGCGGAATTGCCTGGCCAAGGGGTTCACCCCTCCACTTT.

The gene calls are TRBV5-1 and TRBJ1-2; tentatively, D is TRBD1 (5 bases). From germline, CDR1 is SGHRS and CDR2 YFSETQ. V lost 4 bases and J 4 bases, leaving 23 bases between the germline ends. The CDR3 extends over 17 amino acids. CDR3 coding DNA: TGCGCCAGCAGCCCGAGGACAATCGAAACCTGGGGCTATGGCTACACCTTC. Translating gives CASSPRTIETWGYGYTF.

The chain links TRBV6-5 to TRBJ1-6; D is ambiguous. The CDR3 runs 15 residues. V lost 4 bases, J lost 5 bases, and 12 bases lay in between. Germline V lookup: CDR1 MNHEY, CDR2 SVGAGI. The CDR3 DNA follows: TGTGCCAGCAGTTCTAACAAGGGAGATAATTCACCCCTCCACTTT. It is translated as CASSSNKGDNSPLHF.

The rearrangement uses TRBV5-1 and TRBJ2-7, with unresolved D. The V end lost 2 bases, the J end lost 7 bases, and 19 bases lay between the germline ends. Germline V CDR1 and CDR2: SGHRS, YFSETQ. The CDR3 loop spans 15 amino acids. This chain's CDR3 is CASSLIQRSEWEQYF. CDR3 DNA sequence: TGCGCCAGCAGCTTAATCCAGCGATCGGAGTGGGAGCAGTACTTC.

V usage is TRBV2 and J usage is TRBJ2-7, with 7 bases identical to TRBD1. The CDR3 length is 16 residues. Looked up from germline, CDR1 is SNHLY and CDR2 is FYNNEI. V gave up 1 base and J gave up 5 bases; unmatched junction bases: 11. CDR3 nucleotide sequence: TGTGCCAGCAGTGAAGAAGGATCCCCGACAGGGAACGAGCAGTACTTC. Amino acid sequence: CASSEEGSPTGNEQYF.

The chain has TRBV15 and TRBJ2-4; no firm D call. Trimming pared 0 bases from V and 5 bases from J, leaving 14 bases between. The length of the CDR3 is 16 residues. Germline V gives CDR1 LNHNV, CDR2 YYDKDF (reference sequence). The CDR3 coding sequence is TGTGCCACCAGCAGAGACTCTCCGGGTCGACAAAACATTCAGTACTTC. Translation gives CATSRDSPGRQNIQYF.

The CDR3 DNA sequence: TGCGCCAGCAGCAAGGAGACAGGGGGCGGGGTGGAGACCCAGTACTTC. Translating it yields CASSKETGGGVETQYF. The chain recombines TRBV5-1 with TRBJ2-5, with TRBD1 identical over 10 bases. The junction had 11 bases not matched to a gene; V was cut back by 4 bases and J by 5 bases. The length of the CDR3 is 16 residues. Germline-derived CDR1 and CDR2 are SGHRS and YFSETQ.

The V and J genes are TRBV5-1 and TRBJ2-5; 8 nucleotides line up with TRBD1. Gene TRBJ2-7 matches the end of the DNA better, so the J call may be wrong. Germline V lookup: CDR1 SGHRS, CDR2 YFSETQ. There are 14 residues in the CDR3. CDR3: CASSFGQGADEQYF. As DNA, the CDR3 is TGCGCCAGCAGCTTTGGACAGGGCGCGGACGAGCAGTACTTC.

J is TRBJ2-3 and V is TRBV7-9; the D is unclear. Germline values: CDR1 SEHNR, CDR2 FQNEAQ (reference sequence). The CDR3 totals 12 residues. V shed 1 base and J shed 8 bases, with 7 bases lying between them. The CDR3 here is CASSLEAGTQYF. The CDR3 DNA sequence: TGTGCCAGCAGCTTAGAGGCAGGTACGCAGTATTTT.

This rearrangement joins TRBV16 to TRBJ2-4; D may be TRBD2 (5 bases). Trimming took 3 bases from V and 7 from J, leaving 16 bases between them. This CDR3 spans 15 amino acids. The germline gives CDR1 KGHSY, CDR2 FQNENV. For the CDR3, the DNA is TGTGCCAGCAGCCAGACCCGGGCGGACTTCAACATTCAGTACTTC. Its protein product is CASSQTRADFNIQYF.

The count of this clone is one. This chain links TRBV7-2 with TRBJ1-3; unclear D gene. The germline gives CDR1 SGHTA, CDR2 FQGNSA. V lost 5 bases to trimming and J lost 4 bases, with 18 bases between them. The CDR3 covers 16 residues. The CDR3 DNA follows: TGTGCCAGCAGCCCCAGTCTGTTGGCATCCGGAAACACCATATATTTT. Its protein product is CASSPSLLASGNTIYF.

This clone was recorded once. V is TRBV5-1 and J is TRBJ2-3, with D maybe TRBD2 (6 bases). The CDR3 covers 17 residues. CDR1 and CDR2 from the germline V gene are SGHRS and YFSETQ. Trimming took off 2 bases at V and 0 bases at J, with 16 bases between the two ends. The CDR3 spells CASSLNPPGTSTDTQYF. In DNA, the CDR3 is TGCGCCAGCAGCTTAAACCCTCCGGGGACTAGCACAGATACGCAGTATTTT.

V is TRBV5-1 and J is TRBJ2-3; D possibly corresponds to TRBD1 (6 bases). This CDR3 comprises 15 residues. Trimming left V 7 bases short and J 3 bases short, with 18 bases between. Germline V gives CDR1 SGHRS, CDR2 YFSETQ. The CDR3 DNA follows: TGCGCCAGCCATGGGGGCAGGACGGGGACAGATACGCAGTATTTT. Its translation: CASHGGRTGTDTQYF.

Comments on this clone: Relative to the germline gene, one junction end is altered; a read error may explain this. This sequence joins TRBV7-2 and TRBJ2-1; TRBD2 aligns across 11 bases. From germline, CDR1 is SGHTA and CDR2 FQGNSA. The CDR3 is 15 residues long. CDR3 in amino acids: CASGLAGGRYNEQFF. The CDR3 DNA reads TGTGCCAGCGGCTTAGCGGGGGGGCGGTACAATGAGCAGTTCTTC.

This chain joins TRBV30 and TRBJ1-6; tentative D call: TRBD1 (5 bases). V dropped 0 bases and J dropped 0 bases, with 15 bases sitting between them. The CDR3 is 18 amino acids. CDR1 and CDR2 from the germline V gene are GTSNPN and SVGIG (reference sequence). The chain's CDR3 is CAWSVEGAGSSYNSPLHF. In nucleotides, the CDR3 is TGTGCCTGGAGTGTGGAAGGGGCCGGGAGCTCCTATAATTCACCCCTCCACTTT. The full variable domain, in which reference TRBV30 and TRBJ1-6 provide the parts outside the CDR3, is SQTIHQWPATLVQPVGSPLSLECTVEGTSNPNLYWYRQAAGRGLQLLFYSVGIGQISSEVPQNLSASRPQDRQFILSSKKLLLSDSGFYLCAWSVEGAGSSYNSPLHFGNGTRLTVT.

The rearrangement links TRBV10-1 to TRBJ2-7; TRBD1 might be the D (5 bases). In germline, CDR1 is WNHNN, CDR2 SYGVQD (reference sequence). The CDR3 runs to 15 residues. Trimming stripped 1 base from V and 6 bases from J, with 16 bases between. The CDR3 nucleotides are TGCGCCAGCAGTGAGTACGGCAGGGAAGGACCCGAGCAGTACTTC. Its protein product is CASSEYGREGPEQYF.

The rearrangement joins TRBV2 to TRBJ1-1; TRBD1 might be the D (5 bases). This CDR3 is 15 amino acids long. V was trimmed by 8 bases and J by 1 base, leaving 17 bases between them. Germline CDR1 reads SNHLY; CDR2 reads FYNNEI. CDR3: CASGLTGSSNTEAFF. The CDR3 DNA reads as TGTGCCAGCGGATTAACAGGATCTTCGAACACTGAAGCTTTCTTT.